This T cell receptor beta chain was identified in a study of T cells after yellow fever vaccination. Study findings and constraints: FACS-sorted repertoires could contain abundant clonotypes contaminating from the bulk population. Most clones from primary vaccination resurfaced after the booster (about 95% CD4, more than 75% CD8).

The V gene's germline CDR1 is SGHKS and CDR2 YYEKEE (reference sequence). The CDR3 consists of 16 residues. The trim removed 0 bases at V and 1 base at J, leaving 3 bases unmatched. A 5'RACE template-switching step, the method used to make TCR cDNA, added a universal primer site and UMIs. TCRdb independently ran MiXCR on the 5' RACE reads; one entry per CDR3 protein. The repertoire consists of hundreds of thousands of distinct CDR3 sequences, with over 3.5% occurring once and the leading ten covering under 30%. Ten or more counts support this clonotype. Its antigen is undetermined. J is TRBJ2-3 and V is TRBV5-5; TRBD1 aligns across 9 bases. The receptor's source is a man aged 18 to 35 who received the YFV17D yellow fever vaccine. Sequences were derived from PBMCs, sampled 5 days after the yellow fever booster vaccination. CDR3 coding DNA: TGTGCCAGCAGCTTGGGGGACAGGGCTCGCACAGATACGCAGTATTTT. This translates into CASSLGDRARTDTQYF.